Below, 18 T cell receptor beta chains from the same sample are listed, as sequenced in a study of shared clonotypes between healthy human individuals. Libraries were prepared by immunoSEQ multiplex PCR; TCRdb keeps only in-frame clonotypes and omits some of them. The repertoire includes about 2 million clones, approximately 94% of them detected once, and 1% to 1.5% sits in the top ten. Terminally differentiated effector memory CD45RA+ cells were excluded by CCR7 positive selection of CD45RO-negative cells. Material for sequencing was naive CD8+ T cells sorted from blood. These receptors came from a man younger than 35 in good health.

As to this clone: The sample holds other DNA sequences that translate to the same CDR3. The CDR3 reads CASSWDRSYEQYF. CDR3 sequence (DNA): TGTGCCAGCAGCTGGGACCGATCGTACGAGCAGTACTTC. The gene calls are TRBV5-4 and TRBJ2-7; D possibly matches TRBD1 or TRBD2 (5 bases each). The ends were cut back, 3 bases at V and 4 bases at J, with 11 bases in the middle. This CDR3 contains 13 residues. The germline V gene has CDR1 SGHNT and CDR2 YYREEE (reference sequence).

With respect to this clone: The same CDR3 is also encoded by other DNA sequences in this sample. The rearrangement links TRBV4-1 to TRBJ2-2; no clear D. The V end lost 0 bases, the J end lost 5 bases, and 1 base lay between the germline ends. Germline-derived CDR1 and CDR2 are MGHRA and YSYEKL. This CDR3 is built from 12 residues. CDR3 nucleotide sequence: TGCGCCAGCAGCCAAGAAACCGGGGAGCTGTTTTTT. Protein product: CASSQETGELFF.

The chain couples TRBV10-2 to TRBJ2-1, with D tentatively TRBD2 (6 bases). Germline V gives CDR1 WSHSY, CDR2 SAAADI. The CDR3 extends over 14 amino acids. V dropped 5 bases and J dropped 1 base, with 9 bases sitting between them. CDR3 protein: CASSPAGSYNEQFF. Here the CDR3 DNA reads TGCGCCAGCAGTCCTGCGGGATCCTACAATGAGCAGTTCTTC.

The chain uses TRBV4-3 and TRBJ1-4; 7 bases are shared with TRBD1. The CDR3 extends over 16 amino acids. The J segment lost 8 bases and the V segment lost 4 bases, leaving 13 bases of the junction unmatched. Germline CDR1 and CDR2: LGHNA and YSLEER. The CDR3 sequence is CASSRRGEGEWEKLFF. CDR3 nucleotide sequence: TGCGCCAGCAGCCGCAGGGGGGAGGGCGAGTGGGAAAAACTGTTTTTT.

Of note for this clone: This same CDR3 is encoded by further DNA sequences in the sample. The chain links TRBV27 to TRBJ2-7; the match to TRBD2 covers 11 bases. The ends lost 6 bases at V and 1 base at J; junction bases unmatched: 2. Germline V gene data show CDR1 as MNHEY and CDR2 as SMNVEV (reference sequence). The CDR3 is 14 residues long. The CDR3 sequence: CASSGTSGSYEQYF. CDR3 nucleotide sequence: TGTGCCAGCAGCGGGACTAGCGGATCCTACGAGCAGTACTTC.

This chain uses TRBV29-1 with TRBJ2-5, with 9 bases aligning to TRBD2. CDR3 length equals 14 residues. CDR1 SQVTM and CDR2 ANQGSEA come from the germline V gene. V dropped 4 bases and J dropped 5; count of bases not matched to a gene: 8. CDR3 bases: TGCAGCGTTGCCGCGGGGGGGCCGCGTGAGACCCAGTACTTC. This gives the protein CSVAAGGPRETQYF.

The DNA for the CDR3 is TGTGCCAGCAGTTACGACAGGGGCTATCAGCCCCAGCATTTT. Its translation: CASSYDRGYQPQHF. The chain links TRBV6-5 to TRBJ1-5; 8 nucleotides line up with TRBD1. This CDR3 region has 14 residues. V dropped 2 bases and J dropped 5; count of bases not matched to a gene: 2. Germline CDR1 and CDR2: MNHEY and SVGAGI.

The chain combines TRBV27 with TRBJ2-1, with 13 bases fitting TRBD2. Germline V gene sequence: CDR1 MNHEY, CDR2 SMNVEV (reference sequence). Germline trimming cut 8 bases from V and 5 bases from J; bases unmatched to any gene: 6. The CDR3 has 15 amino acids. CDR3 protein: CASGQLAGGDNEQFF. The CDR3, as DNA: TGTGCCAGCGGCCAACTAGCGGGAGGGGACAATGAGCAGTTCTTC.

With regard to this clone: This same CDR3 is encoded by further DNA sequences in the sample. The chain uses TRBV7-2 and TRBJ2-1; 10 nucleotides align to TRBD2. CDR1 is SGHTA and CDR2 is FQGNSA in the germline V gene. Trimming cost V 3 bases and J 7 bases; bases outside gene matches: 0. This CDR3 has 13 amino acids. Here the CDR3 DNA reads TGTGCCAGCAGCTTTAGCGGGGGGAATGAGCAGTTCTTC. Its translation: CASSFSGGNEQFF.

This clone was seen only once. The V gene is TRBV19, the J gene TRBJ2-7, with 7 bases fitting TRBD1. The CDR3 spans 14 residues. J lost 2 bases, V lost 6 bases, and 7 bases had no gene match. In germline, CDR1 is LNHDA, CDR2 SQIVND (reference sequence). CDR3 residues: CASSLRDSTYEQYF. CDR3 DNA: TGTGCCAGTAGCCTCCGGGACAGTACCTACGAGCAGTACTTC.

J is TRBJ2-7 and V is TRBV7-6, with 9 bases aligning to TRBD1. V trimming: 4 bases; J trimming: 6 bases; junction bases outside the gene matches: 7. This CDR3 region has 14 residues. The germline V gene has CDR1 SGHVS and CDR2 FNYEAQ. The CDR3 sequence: CASSSGQGKFEQYF. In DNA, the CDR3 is TGTGCCAGCAGCTCCGGACAGGGGAAATTCGAGCAGTACTTC.

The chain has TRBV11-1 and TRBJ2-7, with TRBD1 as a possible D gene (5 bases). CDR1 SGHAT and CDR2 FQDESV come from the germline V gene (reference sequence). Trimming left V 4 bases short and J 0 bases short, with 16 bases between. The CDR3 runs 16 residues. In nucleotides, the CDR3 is TGTGCCAGCAGCTACACATCCACAGGTAGCTCCTACGAGCAGTACTTC. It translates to CASSYTSTGSSYEQYF.

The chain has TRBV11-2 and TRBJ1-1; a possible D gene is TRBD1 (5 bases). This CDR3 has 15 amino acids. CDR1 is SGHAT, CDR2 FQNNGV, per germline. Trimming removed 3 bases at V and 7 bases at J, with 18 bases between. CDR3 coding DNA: TGTGCCAGCAGCTTGTCCGGGACGGGCCTCCATGAAGCTTTCTTT. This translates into CASSLSGTGLHEAFF.

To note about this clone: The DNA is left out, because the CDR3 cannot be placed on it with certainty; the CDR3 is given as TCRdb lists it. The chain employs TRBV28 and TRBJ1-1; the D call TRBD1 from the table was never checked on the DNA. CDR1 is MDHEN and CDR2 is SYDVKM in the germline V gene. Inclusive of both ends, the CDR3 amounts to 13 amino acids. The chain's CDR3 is CASSFGSGTEAFF.

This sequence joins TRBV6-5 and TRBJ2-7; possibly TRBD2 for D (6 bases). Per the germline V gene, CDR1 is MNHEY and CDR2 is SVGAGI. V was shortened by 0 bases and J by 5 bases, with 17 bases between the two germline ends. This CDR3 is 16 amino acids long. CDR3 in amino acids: CASSYSVGEVFHEQYF. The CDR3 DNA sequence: TGTGCCAGCAGTTACTCAGTAGGGGAGGTCTTCCACGAGCAGTACTTC.

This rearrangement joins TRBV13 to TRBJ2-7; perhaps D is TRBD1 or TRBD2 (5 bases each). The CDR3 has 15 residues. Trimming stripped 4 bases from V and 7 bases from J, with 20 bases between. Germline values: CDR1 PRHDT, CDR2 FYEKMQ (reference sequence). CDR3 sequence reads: CASSSGGTTDQEQYF. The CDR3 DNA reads TGTGCCAGCAGCTCGGGTGGGACCACAGACCAGGAGCAGTACTTC.

CDR3 DNA: TGTGCTAGTGGTTTGGGGGACGGGCAAGAGACCCAGTACTTC. Residues: CASGLGDGQETQYF. This chain connects TRBV12-5 to TRBJ2-5, with D perhaps TRBD1 or TRBD2 (5 bases each). The germline V gene has CDR1 LGHNT and CDR2 FRNRAP. The CDR3 covers 14 residues. V was clipped by 1 base and J by 2 bases, with 8 bases between them. Full variable domain (remainder filled in from reference TRBV12-5 and TRBJ2-5): DARVTQTPRHKVTEMGQEVTMRCQPILGHNTVFWYRQTMMQGLELLAYFRNRAPLDDSGMPKDRFSAEMPDATLATLKIQPSEPRDSAVYFCASGLGDGQETQYFGPGTRLLVL.

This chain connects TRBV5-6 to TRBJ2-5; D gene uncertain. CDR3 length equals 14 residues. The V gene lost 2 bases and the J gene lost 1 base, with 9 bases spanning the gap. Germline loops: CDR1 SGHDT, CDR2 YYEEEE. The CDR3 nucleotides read TGTGCCAGCAGCTTTGAAGACCTCCAAGAGACCCAGTACTTC. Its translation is CASSFEDLQETQYF.